The 21 T cell receptor beta chains presented below share a single source sample, sequenced in a study of T cell responses to AZD1222 COVID-19 vaccine. Using immunoSEQ multiplex PCR, the repertoire was profiled, and TCRdb retains in-frame clones only, with some absent. The sample has 52,000 or so clones, 65% to 85% seen once. This specimen was peripheral blood, taken on day 0 of AZD1222 vaccination. The receptor source for this set is an adult in good health.

The rearrangement uses TRBV11-2 and TRBJ2-7, with 11 positions matching TRBD2. Germline lookup yields CDR1 SGHAT and CDR2 FQNNGV. The CDR3 extends over 14 amino acids. J gave up 7 bases and V 4 bases, and 6 bases lay outside the gene matches. This CDR3 is CASSSLAGEKEQYF. DNA for the CDR3: TGTGCCAGCAGCTCACTAGCGGGAGAGAAAGAGCAGTACTTC. Full variable domain (remainder filled in from reference TRBV11-2 and TRBJ2-7): EAGVAQSPRYKIIEKRQSVAFWCNPISGHATLYWYQQILGQGPKLLIQFQNNGVVDDSQLPKDRFSAERLKGVDSTLKIQPAKLEDSAVYLCASSSLAGEKEQYFGPGTRLTVT.

This clone was seen only once. V gene TRBV18 combines with J gene TRBJ1-1; D is undetermined. This CDR3 contains 13 residues. The ends were cut back, 0 bases at V and 4 bases at J, with 6 bases in the middle. CDR1 and CDR2 from the germline V gene are KGHSH and LQKENI. CDR3 residues: CASSPPMGTEAFF. The CDR3 DNA reads TGTGCCAGCTCACCACCAATGGGCACTGAAGCTTTCTTT.

V gene TRBV5-3 combines with J gene TRBJ2-7; 8 bases are shared with TRBD1. TRBV5-3 is an open reading frame whose function is uncertain. This CDR3 has 16 amino acids. Germline trimming cut 5 bases from V and 0 bases from J; bases unmatched to any gene: 10. The chain's CDR3 is CARRWTGRLSSYEQYF. The CDR3 DNA reads as TGTGCCAGAAGATGGACAGGGAGGTTGAGCTCCTACGAGCAGTACTTC.

The rearrangement uses TRBV30 and TRBJ2-5; perhaps TRBD1 as D (5 bases). V lost 3 bases and J lost 4, with 6 bases in between. CDR3 length: 11 amino acids. Germline CDR1 and CDR2: GTSNPN and SVGIG (reference sequence). The CDR3 DNA reads TGTGCCTGGAGGCAGGGAGAGACCCAGTACTTC. This gives the protein CAWRQGETQYF.

This clone was counted once. This sequence joins TRBV12-5 and TRBJ1-3, with D unclear. Germline CDR1 is LGHNT and CDR2 is FRNRAP. This CDR3 has 14 residues. With 1 base removed from V and 0 bases from J, the gap between germline ends came to 4 bases. The CDR3 DNA follows: TGTGCTAGTGGTTTGGATCTCTCTGGAAACACCATATATTTT. It translates to CASGLDLSGNTIYF.

V gene TRBV5-6 combines with J gene TRBJ2-3; 12 positions agree with TRBD2. Unmatched junction bases numbered 7, after V lost 6 bases and J lost 2 bases. CDR3 length equals 16 residues. CDR1 and CDR2 from the germline V gene are SGHDT and YYEEEE. CDR3 nucleotides: TGTGCCAGCACTAATGGACTAGCGGGAAACACAGATACGCAGTATTTT. Its translation: CASTNGLAGNTDTQYF.

The chain is built from TRBV5-4 and TRBJ1-1; unclear D gene. Germline assignment: CDR1 SGHNT and CDR2 YYREEE (reference sequence). CDR3 length: 16 amino acids. The V end was cut by 3 bases, the J end by 0 bases, with 15 bases between. CDR3 sequence (DNA): TGTGCCAGCAGCTGGACGGGAGGATATTTGAACACTGAAGCTTTCTTT. It translates to CASSWTGGYLNTEAFF. Drawing the rest from reference TRBV5-4 and TRBJ1-1, the complete variable domain is ETGVTQSPTHLIKTRGQQVTLRCSSQSGHNTVSWYQQALGQGPQFIFQYYREEENGRGNFPPRFSGLQFPNYSSELNVNALELDDSALYLCASSWTGGYLNTEAFFGQGTRLTVV.

The chain is built from TRBV19 and TRBJ1-1, with D possibly being TRBD1 (5 bases). The germline V and J ends were trimmed by 5 bases and 4 bases, with 14 bases remaining between them. In germline, CDR1 is LNHDA, CDR2 SQIVND (reference sequence). This CDR3 contains 14 residues. This CDR3 reads CASSGGGRRTEAFF. The CDR3 coding sequence is TGTGCCAGTAGTGGCGGGGGACGACGCACTGAAGCTTTCTTT.

The genes are TRBV5-8 and TRBJ2-7; D may match TRBD1 or TRBD2 (5 bases each). V dropped 4 bases and J dropped 0 bases, with 14 bases sitting between them. The CDR3 length is 15 residues. CDR1 and CDR2 from the germline V gene are SGHTS and YDEGEE. The CDR3 DNA sequence: TGTGCCAGCAGCCCCAGCGGACATCTCTCCTACGAGCAGTACTTC. It yields the protein CASSPSGHLSYEQYF.

The chain is built from TRBV18 and TRBJ2-7, with D unclear. Trimming removed 3 bases from V and 3 bases from J, with 12 bases in between. This CDR3 contains 14 residues. From germline, CDR1 is KGHSH and CDR2 LQKENI. CDR3 protein: CASSPSGVDYEQYF. CDR3 DNA sequence: TGTGCCAGCTCACCTAGTGGGGTCGACTACGAGCAGTACTTC.

J is TRBJ2-2 and V is TRBV18; possible D gene TRBD1, 6 bases. With 6 bases removed from V and 7 bases from J, the gap between germline ends came to 18 bases. This CDR3 region has 15 residues. Looked up from germline, CDR1 is KGHSH and CDR2 is LQKENI. The chain's CDR3 is CASSPNRVSSGELFF. The CDR3 coding sequence is TGTGCCAGCTCTCCGAACAGGGTCTCGAGCGGGGAGCTGTTTTTT. Together with reference TRBV18 and TRBJ2-2, the CDR3 gives the full variable domain: NAGVMQNPRHLVRRRGQEARLRCSPMKGHSHVYWYRQLPEEGLKFMVYLQKENIIDESGMPKERFSAEFPKEGPSILRIQQVVRGDSAAYFCASSPNRVSSGELFFGEGSRLTVL.

The chain couples TRBV18 to TRBJ1-1, with 9 bases identical to TRBD1. The CDR3 is 13 residues long. Trimming removed 3 bases from V and 8 bases from J; junction bases left unmatched: 4. CDR1 and CDR2 from the germline V gene are KGHSH and LQKENI. CDR3 sequence (DNA): TGTGCCAGCTCACCCAACGGACAGGGGGAAGCTTTCTTT. Its protein product is CASSPNGQGEAFF.

The rearrangement uses TRBV5-4 and TRBJ1-3; D gene ambiguous. The germline V and J ends were trimmed by 1 base and 0 bases, with 8 bases remaining between them. Germline CDR1 SGHNT, CDR2 YYREEE (reference sequence). The CDR3 has 15 residues. This CDR3 is CASSLTRGSGNTIYF. The DNA of the CDR3 is TGTGCCAGCAGCTTGACCCGGGGCTCTGGAAACACCATATATTTT.

This clone was detected only a few times. The V and J genes are TRBV7-2 and TRBJ2-3, with D perhaps TRBD2 (6 bases). There are 14 residues in the CDR3. V gave up 4 bases and J gave up 0 bases, with 8 bases separating them. From germline, CDR1 is SGHTA and CDR2 FQGNSA. This chain's CDR3 is CASSSSASTDTQYF. In nucleotides, the CDR3 is TGTGCCAGCAGCTCTAGCGCGAGCACAGATACGCAGTATTTT.

The gene calls are TRBV12-3 or TRBV12-4 and TRBJ1-1; D is unresolved. V lost 0 bases and J lost 11, with 13 bases in between. This CDR3 has 13 amino acids. The CDR3 here is CASSLALAAVAFF. The CDR3, as DNA: TGTGCCAGCAGTTTAGCGCTGGCGGCTGTCGCTTTCTTT.

This clone was counted once. The V gene is TRBV7-2, the J gene TRBJ1-2; D may be TRBD1 (5 bases). Germline V gene data show CDR1 as SGHTA and CDR2 as FQGNSA. Trimming pared 1 base from V and 0 bases from J, leaving 12 bases between. The CDR3 is 16 amino acids. This CDR3 reads CASSLVGGGANYGYTF. CDR3 sequence (DNA): TGTGCCAGCAGCTTAGTTGGGGGAGGGGCTAACTATGGCTACACCTTC.

CDR3 protein: CASSPPEGTEAFF. The CDR3 DNA reads as TGTGCCAGCAGCCCACCCGAGGGCACTGAAGCTTTCTTT. This chain links TRBV9 with TRBJ1-1; no clear D gene. CDR1 is SGDLS, CDR2 YYNGEE, per germline. V was clipped by 4 bases and J by 4 bases, with 11 bases between them. The CDR3 is 13 amino acids.

The chain links TRBV9 to TRBJ2-2; tentative D call: TRBD1 (5 bases). Germline V CDR1 and CDR2: SGDLS, YYNGEE. With 1 base removed from V and 4 bases from J, the gap between germline ends came to 11 bases. The CDR3 extends over 15 amino acids. The CDR3 DNA follows: TGTGCCAGCAGCGTACGGCAGGGTCCCACCGGGGAGCTGTTTTTT. Encoded protein: CASSVRQGPTGELFF.

The gene calls are TRBV7-8 and TRBJ2-7, with D perhaps assigned TRBD1 or TRBD2 (6 bases each). Germline-derived CDR1 and CDR2 are SGHVS and FQNEAQ. Trimming pared 5 bases from V and 2 bases from J, leaving 19 bases between. The CDR3 extends over 16 amino acids. The CDR3 DNA follows: TGTGCCAGCAGCCATGCCCGACTAGAGGGGGCCTACGAGCAGTACTTC. This encodes CASSHARLEGAYEQYF.

This clone has just a few counts. The chain recombines TRBV7-9 with TRBJ1-2; D is perhaps TRBD1 (5 bases). Trimming pared 5 bases from V and 2 bases from J, leaving 12 bases between. Germline lookup yields CDR1 SEHNR and CDR2 FQNEAQ (reference sequence). The CDR3 consists of 14 residues. The CDR3, as DNA: TGTGCCAGCAGCCCGCGGGGCGAAAACTATGGCTACACCTTC. This sequence encodes CASSPRGENYGYTF.

The V gene is TRBV19, the J gene TRBJ1-1; TRBD1 matches at 7 bases. The CDR3 loop spans 13 amino acids. V trimming: 6 bases; J trimming: 0 bases; junction bases outside the gene matches: 1. CDR1 and CDR2 (germline): LNHDA, SQIVND (reference sequence). The DNA for the CDR3 is TGTGCCAGTAGGGGACAGATGAACACTGAAGCTTTCTTT. Translated: CASRGQMNTEAFF.